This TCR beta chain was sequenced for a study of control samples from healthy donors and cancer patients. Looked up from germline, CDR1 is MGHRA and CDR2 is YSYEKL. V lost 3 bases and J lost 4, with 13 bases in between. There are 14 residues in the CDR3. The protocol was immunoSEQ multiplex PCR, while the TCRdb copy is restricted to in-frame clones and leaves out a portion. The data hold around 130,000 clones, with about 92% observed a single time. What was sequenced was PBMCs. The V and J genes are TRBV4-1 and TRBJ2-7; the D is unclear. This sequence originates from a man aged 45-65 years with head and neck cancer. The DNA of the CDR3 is TGCGCCAGCAGCCACCTTGGCAGAGAATACGAGCAGTACTTC. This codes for CASSHLGREYEQYF.